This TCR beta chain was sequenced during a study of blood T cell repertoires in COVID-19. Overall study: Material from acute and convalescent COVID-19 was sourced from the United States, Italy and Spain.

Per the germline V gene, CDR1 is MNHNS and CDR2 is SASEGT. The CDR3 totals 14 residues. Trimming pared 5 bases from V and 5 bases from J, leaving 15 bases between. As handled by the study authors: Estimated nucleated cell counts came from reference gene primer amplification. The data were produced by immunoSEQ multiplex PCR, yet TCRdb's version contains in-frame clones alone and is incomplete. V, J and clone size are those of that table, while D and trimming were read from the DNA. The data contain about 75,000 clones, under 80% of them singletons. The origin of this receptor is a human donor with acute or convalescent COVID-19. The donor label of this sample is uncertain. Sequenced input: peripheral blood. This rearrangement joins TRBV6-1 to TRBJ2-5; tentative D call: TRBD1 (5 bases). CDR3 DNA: TGTGCCAGCAGTCTCGGACACCCCAAGGAGACCCAGTACTTC. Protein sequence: CASSLGHPKETQYF.